The 20 T cell receptor beta chains presented below share a single source sample, sequenced in a study of T cells after yellow fever vaccination. TCRdb fed the 5' RACE reads into MiXCR, producing one record per CDR3 protein. The top ten hold approximately 19% of the sample, which has approximately 300,000 distinct CDR3 sequences, more than 8.5% seen once. Material: PBMCs, obtained on the day of the first yellow fever vaccination. The source is a man aged 18 to 30 who received the YFV17D yellow fever vaccine.

This clonotype was detected only a few times. CDR3 DNA: TGTGCCAGCAGCCATTACGACAGGGAGTTAACAGATACGCAGTATTTT. It is translated as CASSHYDRELTDTQYF. The V and J genes are TRBV4-2 and TRBJ2-3; 7 bases line up with TRBD1. V was pared by 3 bases and J by 3 bases, with 9 bases of the junction left unmatched. The CDR3 spans 16 residues. Germline-derived CDR1 and CDR2 are LGHNA and YNFKEQ.

This clonotype turned up a few times. This chain uses TRBV29-1 with TRBJ1-1, with a weak D call TRBD1 (6 bases). V lost 1 base and J lost 0, with 18 bases in between. The CDR3 is 17 residues long. Germline V CDR1 and CDR2: SQVTM, ANQGSEA. The CDR3 DNA sequence: TGCAGCGTTGAAGGGGTCCGGGGGCGTGTTGTGAACACTGAAGCTTTCTTT. This gives the protein CSVEGVRGRVVNTEAFF.

This clonotype has at least ten counts. J is TRBJ1-1 and V is TRBV6-2 or TRBV6-3, with TRBD1 identical over 8 bases. Losses at the gene ends were 2 bases for V and 11 bases for J; bases not matched to a gene: 7. CDR1 MNHEY and CDR2 SVGEGT come from the germline V gene. CDR3 length: 13 residues. The CDR3 here is CASSYLDRARAFF. The CDR3, as DNA: TGTGCCAGCAGTTACCTGGACAGGGCGCGGGCTTTCTTT.

This clonotype was observed many times. V usage is TRBV30 and J usage is TRBJ2-2, with D uncertain. CDR3 length: 14 amino acids. Trimming stripped 1 base from V and 6 bases from J, with 12 bases between. The germline V gene has CDR1 GTSNPN and CDR2 SVGIG (reference sequence). The CDR3 bases are TGTGCCTGGAGTGCGGCTCCGGAGTCCGGGGAGCTGTTTTTT. As protein: CAWSAAPESGELFF.

This clonotype was observed a handful of times. V gene TRBV29-1 combines with J gene TRBJ1-1, with 7 bases lining up with TRBD1. Germline CDR1 SQVTM, CDR2 ANQGSEA. V lost 3 bases to trimming and J lost 6 bases; unmatched junction nucleotides: 13. The CDR3 runs 15 residues. The CDR3: CSVDELLHRGSEAFF. CDR3 nucleotides: TGCAGCGTTGATGAACTCCTCCACAGGGGCTCTGAAGCTTTCTTT.

V is TRBV18 and J is TRBJ2-3, with D tentatively TRBD2 (5 bases). CDR1 and CDR2 (germline): KGHSH, LQKENI. Trimming pared 0 bases from V and 8 bases from J, leaving 15 bases between. The CDR3 covers 15 residues. The CDR3 bases are TGTGCCAGCTCACCACCCGACGGGCCGGCGGGTACGCAGTATTTT. Encoded protein: CASSPPDGPAGTQYF.

The chain combines TRBV4-1 with TRBJ2-7, with TRBD2 identical over 11 bases. The CDR3 has 17 residues. Germline assignment: CDR1 MGHRA and CDR2 YSYEKL. Losses at the gene ends were 3 bases for V and 3 bases for J; bases not matched to a gene: 10. CDR3 DNA: TGCGCCAGCAGCCATGTAGCGGGGGGGAGAGGGTACTACGAGCAGTACTTC. This sequence encodes CASSHVAGGRGYYEQYF.

This clonotype appeared a few times. The rearrangement uses TRBV14 and TRBJ1-2, with D hard to call. The V gene lost 4 bases and the J gene lost 6 bases, with 12 bases spanning the gap. Germline CDR1 and CDR2: SGHDN and FVKESK. The CDR3 is 13 residues long. The DNA for the CDR3 is TGTGCCAGCAGCCTGTCGAGACAACATGGCTACACCTTC. The encoded protein is CASSLSRQHGYTF.

The V and J genes are TRBV19 and TRBJ1-5; 9 bases are a match to TRBD1. The trim removed 1 base at V and 6 bases at J, leaving 1 base unmatched. This CDR3 is built from 14 residues. From germline, CDR1 is LNHDA and CDR2 SQIVND (reference sequence). The CDR3 coding sequence is TGTGCCAGTAGTATAGTGGGACAGGGTCAGCCCCAGCATTTT. This gives the protein CASSIVGQGQPQHF. Supplemented by reference TRBV19 and TRBJ1-5, the full variable domain reads DGGITQSPKYLFRKEGQNVTLSCEQNLNHDAMYWYRQDPGQGLRLIYYSQIVNDFQKGDIAEGYSVSREKKESFPLTVTSAQKNPTAFYLCASSIVGQGQPQHFGDGTRLSIL.

As DNA, the CDR3 is TGCAGCGTTGAGGACAGGGGGCGGCAGTACTTC. Its protein is CSVEDRGRQYF. This chain uses TRBV29-1 with TRBJ2-7; 11 positions agree with TRBD1. Germline lookup yields CDR1 SQVTM and CDR2 ANQGSEA. V lost 3 bases and J lost 9; bases outside the gene matches: 1. The CDR3 consists of 11 residues.

This clonotype was detected only a few times. The chain links TRBV6-2 or TRBV6-3 to TRBJ2-3, with a possible D match to TRBD2 (5 bases). Trimming pared 7 bases from V and 6 bases from J, leaving 14 bases between. Germline V gene lookup returns CDR1 MNHEY and CDR2 SVGEGT. This CDR3 contains 13 residues. CDR3: CASTIRGMDTQYF. CDR3 coding DNA: TGTGCCAGCACCATACGGGGAATGGATACGCAGTATTTT.

This clonotype has just a few counts. J is TRBJ2-1 and V is TRBV25-1; D uncertain. V was shortened by 0 bases and J by 5 bases, with 8 bases between the two germline ends. This CDR3 is built from 14 residues. Germline loops: CDR1 MGHDK, CDR2 SYGVNS. This CDR3 is CASSEYGQHNEQFF. Here the CDR3 DNA reads TGTGCCAGCAGTGAATATGGCCAGCACAATGAGCAGTTCTTC.

At least ten counts were recorded for this clonotype. The rearrangement joins TRBV28 to TRBJ2-7, with TRBD2 as a possible D gene (5 bases). Trimming pared 4 bases from V and 3 bases from J, leaving 10 bases between. The length of the CDR3 is 13 residues. Per the germline V gene, CDR1 is MDHEN and CDR2 is SYDVKM. The CDR3 here is CASSSGFLYEQYV. CDR3 sequence (DNA): TGTGCCAGCAGTTCGGGGTTCCTCTACGAGCAGTACGTC.

This clonotype was counted only a few times. The chain combines TRBV6-5 with TRBJ2-7; TRBD1 matches 10 bases. The germline V gene encodes CDR1 MNHEY and CDR2 SVGAGI. The CDR3 spans 12 residues. J was trimmed by 5 bases and V by 8 bases; bases with no gene match: 3. CDR3 sequence (DNA): TGTGCCAGCCGGGACAGGGGCAACGAGCAGTACTTC. Protein product: CASRDRGNEQYF.

The chain links TRBV5-1 to TRBJ1-3; no firm D call. Trimming pared 0 bases from V and 2 bases from J, leaving 12 bases between. The CDR3 is 16 residues long. Germline CDR1 and CDR2: SGHRS and YFSETQ. The CDR3 DNA reads TGCGCCAGCAGCTTGGTTCAGGAAGCCGCTGGAAACACCATATATTTT. This gives the protein CASSLVQEAAGNTIYF. Full variable domain (missing parts from reference TRBV5-1 and TRBJ1-3): KAGVTQTPRYLIKTRGQQVTLSCSPISGHRSVSWYQQTPGQGLQFLFEYFSETQRNKGNFPGRFSGRQFSNSRSEMNVSTLELGDSALYLCASSLVQEAAGNTIYFGEGSWLTVV.

This clonotype was recorded many times. The rearrangement links TRBV2 to TRBJ2-5, with 8 bases identical to TRBD2. V was pared by 4 bases and J by 3 bases, with 4 bases of the junction left unmatched. Germline-derived CDR1 and CDR2 are SNHLY and FYNNEI. The CDR3 runs 14 residues. In DNA, the CDR3 is TGTGCCAGCAGTGGGAACGGGGGGGAAGAGACCCAGTACTTC. As protein: CASSGNGGEETQYF.

The chain combines TRBV4-3 with TRBJ2-3; 8 nucleotides line up with TRBD2. The J segment lost 2 bases and the V segment lost 1 base, leaving 8 bases of the junction unmatched. The germline CDR1 and CDR2 sequences are LGHNA and YSLEER. This CDR3 spans 17 amino acids. As DNA, the CDR3 is TGCGCCAGCAGCCAAGTCCCGGGGGGGCTTAACACAGATACGCAGTATTTT. It yields the protein CASSQVPGGLNTDTQYF.

The chain uses TRBV25-1 and TRBJ2-5, with D unclear. This CDR3 is 13 amino acids long. Trimming took 4 bases from V and 7 from J, leaving 13 bases between them. CDR1 is MGHDK, CDR2 SYGVNS, per germline. CDR3: CASSGRNEATQYF. The CDR3 DNA sequence: TGTGCCAGCAGTGGACGGAACGAAGCGACCCAGTACTTC.

This clonotype has more than one count but fewer than ten. This chain links TRBV5-1 with TRBJ1-5; D perhaps matches TRBD1 (5 bases). V was shortened by 0 bases and J by 7 bases, with 14 bases between the two germline ends. Germline values: CDR1 SGHRS, CDR2 YFSETQ. CDR3 length: 15 amino acids. The CDR3 DNA follows: TGCGCCAGCAGCTTGGTGGGGGAGGCGGGCCAGCCCCAGCATTTT. It translates to CASSLVGEAGQPQHF.

This clonotype came up a few times. The chain is built from TRBV6-2 or TRBV6-3 and TRBJ1-5, with D unresolved. The CDR3 is 14 residues long. V was pared by 4 bases and J by 4 bases, with 11 bases between. Germline V gives CDR1 MNHEY, CDR2 SVGEGT. The CDR3 bases are TGTGCCAGCAGTTGGCAGCGGGGAAATCAGCCCCAGCATTTT. It encodes CASSWQRGNQPQHF.